This T cell receptor beta chain is drawn from a study of cytomegalovirus exposure and HLA in healthy donors. Study findings and constraints: Published work reported that the classifier diagnosed cytomegalovirus status with high specificity and sensitivity.

PCR involved 60 Vbeta and 13 Jbeta primers. Profiling relied on immunoSEQ multiplex PCR, and the TCRdb table lists in-frame clones only, not all of them. The sample lists approximately 160,000 clones, 65% to 70% occurring once. The CDR3 consists of 14 residues. Germline V CDR1 and CDR2: MNHNY, SVGAGI (reference sequence). With 6 bases clipped from V and 7 bases from J, the junction kept 10 bases outside the gene matches. The table lists this clone with a few counts. Its antigen is still unknown. The chain is built from TRBV6-6 and TRBJ2-7, with 9 bases fitting TRBD1. Sequenced input: PBMCs. This receptor was identified in a woman aged 18-29 years in good health and CMV-seropositive. The CDR3 sequence is CASSTGQGTGEQYF. As DNA, the CDR3 is TGTGCCAGCAGCACGGGACAGGGAACGGGGGAGCAGTACTTC.